This T cell receptor beta chain was identified during a study of identical twins. Using its own MiXCR run on the 5' RACE reads, TCRdb lists one record per CDR3 protein. The data hold some 320,000 distinct CDR3 sequences, with roughly 12% observed a single time. Germline V gene lookup returns CDR1 SEHNR and CDR2 FQNEAQ (reference sequence). There are 13 residues in the CDR3. Trimming took off 3 bases at V and 4 bases at J, with 10 bases between the two ends. This sample was also put to use in a study of yellow fever vaccine responses in identical twins.

Sequencing was carried out using CD8+ T cells sorted from blood. The rearrangement uses TRBV7-9 and TRBJ2-7, with D tentatively TRBD1 (5 bases). This receptor was taken from a woman younger than 35 in good health. The chain's CDR3 is CASSLTDLYEQYF. The DNA of the CDR3 is TGTGCCAGCAGCTTGACAGACCTTTACGAGCAGTACTTC.